These 15 T cell receptor beta chains were all obtained from the same sample, sequenced in a study of radiation and T cells in renal cell carcinoma. The treatment here: treatment-naive control, cytoreductive nephrectomy. Here immunoSEQ multiplex PCR was the method, and the copy in TCRdb shows in-frame clones only, minus some. The data contain about 15,000 clones, roughly 58% of them singletons. This sample comprised tumor tissue, obtained from a patient whose treatment was nephrectomy without radiotherapy. Receptors originate from a man in his 60s with renal cell carcinoma.

The chain recombines TRBV6-5 with TRBJ2-1; TRBD2 agrees at 12 bases. CDR3 size: 15 residues. The V gene's germline CDR1 is MNHEY and CDR2 SVGAGI. Losses at the gene ends were 6 bases for V and 8 bases for J; bases not matched to a gene: 8. The CDR3 DNA sequence: TGTGCCAGCAGACCCCTAGCGGGAGGGATCGATGAGCAGTTCTTC. Its protein is CASRPLAGGIDEQFF.

J is TRBJ2-7 and V is TRBV5-6; D may be TRBD2 (6 bases). V lost 2 bases and J lost 4, with 19 bases in between. The CDR3 sequence is 16 residues long. Germline-derived CDR1 and CDR2 are SGHDT and YYEEEE. The CDR3 region is CASSFLATGGPYEQYF. CDR3 DNA sequence: TGTGCCAGCAGCTTTCTAGCGACCGGAGGACCTTACGAGCAGTACTTC.

The chain combines TRBV6-5 with TRBJ2-5, with TRBD1 identical over 9 bases. Germline CDR1 reads MNHEY; CDR2 reads SVGAGI. J was trimmed by 4 bases and V by 6 bases; bases with no gene match: 6. The CDR3 has 14 residues. This CDR3 is CASSYTGGAETQYF. The CDR3 DNA follows: TGTGCCAGCAGCTATACAGGGGGCGCAGAGACCCAGTACTTC.

This chain joins TRBV5-1 and TRBJ2-2; D is uncertain. Trimming cost V 0 bases and J 6 bases, with 15 bases left between them. The germline CDR1 and CDR2 sequences are SGHRS and YFSETQ. The CDR3 is made up of 16 amino acids. The chain's CDR3 is CASSLEYRGSAGELFF. CDR3 sequence (DNA): TGCGCCAGCAGCTTGGAGTACAGAGGAAGCGCCGGGGAGCTGTTTTTT.

V and J are TRBV2 and TRBJ2-2, with 8 bases lining up with TRBD1. Unmatched junction bases numbered 9, after V lost 6 bases and J lost 6 bases. This CDR3 is built from 15 residues. Germline values: CDR1 SNHLY, CDR2 FYNNEI. The DNA of the CDR3 is TGTGCCAGCAGCCTCGGACAGGGACCTGCCGGGGAGCTGTTTTTT. It yields the protein CASSLGQGPAGELFF.

V gene TRBV25-1 combines with J gene TRBJ2-3, with 8 nucleotides matching TRBD1. The germline CDR1 and CDR2 sequences are MGHDK and SYGVNS. This CDR3 region has 17 residues. With 4 bases clipped from V and 2 bases from J, the junction kept 11 bases outside the gene matches. In DNA, the CDR3 is TGTGCCAGCAGTGGACGTTTTGGGGACAGGTCCACAGATACGCAGTATTTT. Translation gives CASSGRFGDRSTDTQYF.

This clone came up once. The chain links TRBV15 to TRBJ2-3; 9 bases are a match to TRBD1. The CDR3 consists of 13 residues. In germline, CDR1 is LNHNV, CDR2 YYDKDF (reference sequence). V lost 7 bases to trimming and J lost 4 bases; unmatched junction nucleotides: 3. CDR3 amino acids: CATTGTGPDTQYF. CDR3 nucleotides: TGTGCCACCACCGGGACAGGGCCAGATACGCAGTATTTT.

This clone was recorded only once. An end of the junction does not agree with germline; a read error may underlie this. The chain combines TRBV19 with TRBJ2-5, with D unclear. The CDR3 sequence is 14 residues long. Germline V CDR1 and CDR2: LNHDA, SQIVND (reference sequence). The CDR3 reads CASGGPPNQETQYF. In nucleotides, the CDR3 is TGTGCCAGCGGTGGGCCACCAAACCAGGAGACCCAGTACTTC.

J is TRBJ1-5 and V is TRBV5-5; maybe TRBD1 (5 bases). Trimming took 4 bases from V and 7 from J, leaving 18 bases between them. Germline V gene lookup returns CDR1 SGHKS and CDR2 YYEKEE (reference sequence). CDR3 length: 15 amino acids. DNA for the CDR3: TGTGCCAGCAGCCTGGATTTTAGGGGTTTGCAGCCCCAGCATTTT. Protein: CASSLDFRGLQPQHF.

The CDR3 is CASSQTGTGYNEQFF. CDR3 DNA sequence: TGTGCCAGCAGCCAAACCGGGACAGGGTACAATGAGCAGTTCTTC. The rearrangement joins TRBV2 to TRBJ2-1; TRBD1 matches 9 bases. CDR3 size: 15 residues. With V trimmed by 6 bases and J by 4 bases, 7 bases remained unmatched. Germline CDR1 SNHLY, CDR2 FYNNEI.

This chain uses TRBV5-6 with TRBJ1-2; D is possibly TRBD1 (5 bases). V was trimmed by 0 bases and J by 9 bases, leaving 12 bases between them. This CDR3 contains 13 residues. Per the germline V gene, CDR1 is SGHDT and CDR2 is YYEEEE. CDR3 DNA: TGTGCCAGCAGCTTGGGTAGGAGGGGTCGCTACACCTTC. As protein: CASSLGRRGRYTF. Full variable domain (missing parts from reference TRBV5-6 and TRBJ1-2): DAGVTQSPTHLIKTRGQQVTLRCSPKSGHDTVSWYQQALGQGPQFIFQYYEEEERQRGNFPDRFSGHQFPNYSSELNVNALLLGDSALYLCASSLGRRGRYTFGSGTRLTVV.

The rearrangement links TRBV6-1 to TRBJ2-5; possible D gene TRBD2, 6 bases. V was trimmed by 4 bases and J by 4 bases, leaving 10 bases between them. The CDR3 covers 13 residues. Looked up from germline, CDR1 is MNHNS and CDR2 is SASEGT. CDR3 DNA: TGTGCCAGCAGTGTAGAGGGAGGAGAGACCCAGTACTTC. It specifies CASSVEGGETQYF.

CDR3 region: CASSIGGGGYTF. The CDR3 DNA follows: TGTGCCAGCAGCATAGGGGGCGGTGGCTACACCTTC. V usage is TRBV5-6 and J usage is TRBJ1-2; 7 nucleotides align to TRBD1. Trimming took 4 bases from V and 7 from J; bases not matched to a gene: 4. Per the germline V gene, CDR1 is SGHDT and CDR2 is YYEEEE. This CDR3 is built from 12 residues.

This clone showed up just a few times. The rearrangement links TRBV4-1 to TRBJ1-2; 7 bases line up with TRBD1. Germline loops: CDR1 MGHRA, CDR2 YSYEKL. There are 14 residues in the CDR3. With V trimmed by 5 bases and J by 4 bases, 7 bases remained unmatched. CDR3 sequence (DNA): TGCGCCAGCAGCACCACCGGGACAGCCTATGGCTACACCTTC. It specifies CASSTTGTAYGYTF.

A few counts support this clone. The rearrangement uses TRBV19 and TRBJ2-3, with D tentatively TRBD1 (6 bases). CDR1 and CDR2 from the germline V gene are LNHDA and SQIVND (reference sequence). Trimming took 2 bases from V and 6 from J, leaving 6 bases between them. The CDR3 runs to 12 residues. The CDR3: CASSIRGDTQYF. The CDR3 DNA sequence: TGTGCCAGTAGTATAAGGGGGGATACGCAGTATTTT.